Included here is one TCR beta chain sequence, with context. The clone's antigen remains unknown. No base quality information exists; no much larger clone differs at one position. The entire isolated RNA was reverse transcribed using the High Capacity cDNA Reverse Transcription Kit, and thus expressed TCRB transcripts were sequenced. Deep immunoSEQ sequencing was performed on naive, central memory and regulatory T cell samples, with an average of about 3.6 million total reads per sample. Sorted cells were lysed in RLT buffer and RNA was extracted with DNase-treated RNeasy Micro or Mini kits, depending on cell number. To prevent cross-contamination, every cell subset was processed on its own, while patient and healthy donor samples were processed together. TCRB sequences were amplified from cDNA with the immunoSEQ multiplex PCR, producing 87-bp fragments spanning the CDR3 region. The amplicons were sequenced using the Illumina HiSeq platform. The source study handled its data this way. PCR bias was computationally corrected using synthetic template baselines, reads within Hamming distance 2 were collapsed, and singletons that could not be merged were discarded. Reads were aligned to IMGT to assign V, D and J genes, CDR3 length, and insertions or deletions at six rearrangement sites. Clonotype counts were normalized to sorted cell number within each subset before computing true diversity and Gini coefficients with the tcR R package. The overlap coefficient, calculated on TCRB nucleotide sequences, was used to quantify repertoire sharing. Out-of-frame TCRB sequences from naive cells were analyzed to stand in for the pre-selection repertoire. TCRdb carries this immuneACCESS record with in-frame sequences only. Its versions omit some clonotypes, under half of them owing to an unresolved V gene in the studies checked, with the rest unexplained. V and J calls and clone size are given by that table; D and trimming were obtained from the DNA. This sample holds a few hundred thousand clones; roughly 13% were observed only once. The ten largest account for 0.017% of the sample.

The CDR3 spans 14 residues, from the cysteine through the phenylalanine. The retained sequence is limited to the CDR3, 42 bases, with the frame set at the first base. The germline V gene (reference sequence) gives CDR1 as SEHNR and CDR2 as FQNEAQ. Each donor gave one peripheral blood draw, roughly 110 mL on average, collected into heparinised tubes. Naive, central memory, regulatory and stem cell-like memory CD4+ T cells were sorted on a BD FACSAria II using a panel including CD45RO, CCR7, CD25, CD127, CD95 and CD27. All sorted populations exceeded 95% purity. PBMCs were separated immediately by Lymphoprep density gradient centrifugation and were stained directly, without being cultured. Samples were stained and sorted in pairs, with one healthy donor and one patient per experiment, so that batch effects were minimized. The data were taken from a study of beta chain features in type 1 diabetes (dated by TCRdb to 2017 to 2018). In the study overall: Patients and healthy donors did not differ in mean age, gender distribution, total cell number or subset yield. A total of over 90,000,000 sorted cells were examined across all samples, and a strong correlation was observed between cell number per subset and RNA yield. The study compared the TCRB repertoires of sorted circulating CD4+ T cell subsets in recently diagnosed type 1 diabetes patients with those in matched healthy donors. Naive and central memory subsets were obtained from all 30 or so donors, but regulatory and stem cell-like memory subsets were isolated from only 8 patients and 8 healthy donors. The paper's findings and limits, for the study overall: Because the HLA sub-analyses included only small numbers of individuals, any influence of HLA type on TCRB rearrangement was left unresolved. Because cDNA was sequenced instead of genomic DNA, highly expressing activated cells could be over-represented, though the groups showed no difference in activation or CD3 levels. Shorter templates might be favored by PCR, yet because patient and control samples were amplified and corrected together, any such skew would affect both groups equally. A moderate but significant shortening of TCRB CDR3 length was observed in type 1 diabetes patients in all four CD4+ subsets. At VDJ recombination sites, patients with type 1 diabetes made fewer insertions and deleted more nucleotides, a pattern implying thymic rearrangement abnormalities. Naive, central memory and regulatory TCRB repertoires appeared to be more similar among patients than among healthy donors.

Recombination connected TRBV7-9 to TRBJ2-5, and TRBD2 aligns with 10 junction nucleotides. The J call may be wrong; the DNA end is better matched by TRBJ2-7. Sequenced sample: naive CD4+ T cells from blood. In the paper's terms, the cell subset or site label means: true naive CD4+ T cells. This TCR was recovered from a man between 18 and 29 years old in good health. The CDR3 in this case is CASSLGLAGDEQYF. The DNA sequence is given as TGTGCCAGCAGCTTAGGTCTAGCGGGAGACGAGCAGTACTTC.